The 9 T cell receptor beta chains in this list originate from one sample, sequenced in a study of T-cell reconstitution after alpha-beta-depleted transplantation in children (dated by TCRdb to the mid-2010s). The library was built by means of PCR. Sequencer: Illumina HiSeq 2500. TCR libraries were prepared with molecular barcoding, using unique molecular identifiers to normalize TCRbeta repertoire quantification. The public sequencing data were trimmed at Q25 with fastp and processed into clonotypes with MiXCR by TCRdb, which kept only in-frame beta chains. For every CDR3 protein sequence, its rows merge into one entry that carries the most common genes and DNA. In all, the sample holds more than 400,000 distinct CDR3 sequences, and 9.5% to 12% of those were seen once. Of the sample, around 13% is held by the ten largest clones. The treatment or condition label corresponds to: allogeneic hematopoietic cell transplantation with graft depleted of TCRalphabeta T cells and CD19 B cells.

The material was PBMCs, mostly from graft donor cells, obtained 180 days after TCRalphabeta/CD19-depleted stem cell transplant. These receptors all stem from a female patient aged 2 to 10 who had a stem cell transplant for aplastic anemia, so the T cells may come from the graft donor.

V gene TRBV11-2 combines with J gene TRBJ1-5, with TRBD1 matching over 11 bases. Germline values: CDR1 SGHAT, CDR2 FQNNGV. The CDR3 spans 16 residues. Germline trimming cut 5 bases from V and 4 bases from J; bases unmatched to any gene: 7. CDR3 loop: CASSSPGQGGNQPQHF. The CDR3 region has the DNA TGTGCCAGCAGCAGCCCGGGACAGGGGGGAAATCAGCCCCAGCATTTT.

The V call is TRBV5-5, the J call TRBJ2-1, with D possibly matching TRBD2 (6 bases). Trimming took off 0 bases at V and 3 bases at J, with 10 bases between the two ends. CDR3 length equals 15 residues. Germline CDR1 is SGHKS and CDR2 is YYEKEE (reference sequence). The CDR3 loop reads CASSLGRGHYNEQFF. Here the CDR3 DNA reads TGTGCCAGCAGCTTGGGGCGGGGCCACTACAATGAGCAGTTCTTC.

Comment on this clonotype: One end of the junction varies from germline; a read error may be responsible. The V and J genes are TRBV12-3 or TRBV12-4 and TRBJ2-2; D perhaps matches TRBD1 (6 bases). The CDR3 runs 19 residues. CDR3: CACRARWTQGFANTGELFF. The CDR3 nucleotides are TGTGCCTGCAGGGCCCGTTGGACCCAGGGGTTTGCGAACACCGGGGAGCTGTTTTTT.

This clonotype was seen at least ten times. This sequence joins TRBV14 and TRBJ2-4; D call uncertain. Germline values: CDR1 SGHDN, CDR2 FVKESK. Trimming removed 5 bases from V and 6 bases from J, with 5 bases in between. CDR3 size: 11 residues. The DNA of the CDR3 is TGTGCCAGCAGCGAGAGAAACATTCAGTACTTC. It yields the protein CASSERNIQYF.

This clonotype was counted between two and nine times. The rearrangement uses TRBV4-3 and TRBJ2-5; TRBD2 is a possible D gene (5 bases). The V end was cut by 0 bases, the J end by 3 bases, with 11 bases between. Per germline, CDR1 LGHNA and CDR2 YSLEER. The CDR3 extends over 15 amino acids. CDR3 nucleotide sequence: TGCGCCAGCAGCCAAGATTATCGGCGGGAAGAGACCCAGTACTTC. This gives the protein CASSQDYRREETQYF.

This rearrangement joins TRBV7-2 to TRBJ1-1, with D maybe TRBD1 (6 bases). V lost 5 bases and J 11 bases, leaving 18 bases between the germline ends. The germline gives CDR1 SGHTA, CDR2 FQGNSA. The length of the CDR3 is 13 residues. CDR3 nucleotides: TGTGCCAGCAGCCCCCTTAGTACAGGGCGCGCTTTCTTT. Translating gives CASSPLSTGRAFF. The full variable domain, in which reference TRBV7-2 and TRBJ1-1 provide the parts outside the CDR3, is GAGVSQSPSNKVTEKGKDVELRCDPISGHTALYWYRQSLGQGLEFLIYFQGNSAPDKSGLPSDRFSAERTGGSVSTLTIQRTQQEDSAVYLCASSPLSTGRAFFGQGTRLTVV.

This clonotype was counted at least ten times. This chain uses TRBV15 with TRBJ2-3; D is tentatively TRBD1 or TRBD2 (5 bases each). CDR3 size: 17 residues. Germline V CDR1 and CDR2: LNHNV, YYDKDF (reference sequence). Between the trimmed V and J ends, which lost 1 base and 1 base, there was a span of 15 bases. The CDR3 DNA follows: TGTGCCACCAGCAGAGCTCTAAGGGGTAGCGGCACAGATACGCAGTATTTT. This codes for CATSRALRGSGTDTQYF.

This clonotype has just a few counts. This chain joins TRBV6-1 and TRBJ1-3, with D hard to call. The V gene lost 10 bases and the J gene lost 0 bases, with 19 bases spanning the gap. Germline lookup yields CDR1 MNHNS and CDR2 SASEGT. This CDR3 is 16 amino acids long. The CDR3 region is CATSRTRRFSGNTIYF. The CDR3 DNA follows: TGTGCCACCTCCCGGACCAGGCGCTTCTCTGGAAACACCATATATTTT.

This clonotype was picked up a small number of times. The chain recombines TRBV12-3 or TRBV12-4 with TRBJ2-3; D possibly matches TRBD1 or TRBD2 (6 bases each). V gave up 5 bases and J gave up 8 bases, with 11 bases separating them. This CDR3 comprises 12 residues. Here the CDR3 DNA reads TGTGCCAGCAGTCGAGGGGGACTTACGCAGTATTTT. This encodes CASSRGGLTQYF.